This TCR beta chain was captured in a study of memory CD4+ T cells and cytomegalovirus serostatus. The sort gate was single viable CD3+CD4+CD8-CD45RO+ cells for memory CD4+ T cells. Per germline, CDR1 SGHKS and CDR2 YYEKEE (reference sequence). V lost 5 bases, J lost 8 bases, and 9 bases stayed unmatched. The CDR3 contains 15 residues. Per the original methods: Out-of-frame sequences were removed, leaving around 2.2 million distinct TCRbeta sequences. The assay was immunoSEQ multiplex PCR, and TCRdb's table has in-frame clones only and misses some. The V and J calls and clone size are taken from that table; D and trimming were inferred from the DNA. The sample lists roughly 48,000 clones, around 83% occurring once.

Sequencing used memory CD4+ T cells from blood. This chain connects TRBV5-5 to TRBJ1-6, with 8 bases matching TRBD1. The source is an adult in good health and CMV-seropositive. The CDR3 DNA reads as TGTGCCAGCAGACCTCCGGGACAGGCAGATTCACCCCTCCACTTT. Its translation: CASRPPGQADSPLHF.